Shown below are 2 T cell receptor beta chains from a single sample sequenced in a study of blood T cell repertoires in COVID-19. Some clones are missing from TCRdb's copy, which holds only in-frame ones; the method was immunoSEQ multiplex PCR. The table includes about 160,000 clones, roughly 91% detected once. Material: peripheral blood. The receptors come from a woman aged 50 to 60 with acute or convalescent COVID-19.

This clone showed up just once. The V and J genes are TRBV24-1 and TRBJ2-1; D is perhaps TRBD2 (6 bases). The germline V gene has CDR1 KGHDR and CDR2 SFDVKD. The CDR3 is made up of 16 amino acids. The V end was cut by 4 bases, the J end by 5 bases, with 17 bases between. Here the CDR3 DNA reads TGTGCCACCAGTGAATCCGGGACTGGAAACGACAATGAGCAGTTCTTC. Its translation: CATSESGTGNDNEQFF.

The V gene is TRBV7-8, the J gene TRBJ2-3, with 16 bases aligning to TRBD2. The CDR3 is 18 amino acids. Germline loops: CDR1 SGHVS, CDR2 FQNEAQ. The J segment lost 0 bases and the V segment lost 5 bases, leaving 5 bases of the junction unmatched. This chain's CDR3 is CASSPGTSGGASTDTQYF. The CDR3 DNA is TGTGCCAGCAGCCCCGGGACTAGCGGGGGGGCTAGCACAGATACGCAGTATTTT.